Following are 16 T cell receptor beta chains from one sample sequenced in a study of OX40 agonist ivuxolimab in advanced cancers. The protocol was immunoSEQ multiplex PCR, while the TCRdb copy is restricted to in-frame clones and leaves out a portion. The sample yields 65,000 to 85,000 clones, roughly 85% seen once. Material: CD4+ or CD8+ T cells sorted from blood, obtained in a trial of the OX40 agonist ivuxolimab. These receptor sequences come from an adult with an advanced solid tumor such as melanoma, head and neck, liver or kidney cancer.

This clone is a singleton in its sample. J is TRBJ1-3 and V is TRBV4-1; D not resolved. Trimming took off 1 base at V and 6 bases at J, with 13 bases between the two ends. This CDR3 contains 15 residues. Looked up from germline, CDR1 is MGHRA and CDR2 is YSYEKL. CDR3 sequence: CASSQVAAAQNTIYF. CDR3 nucleotides: TGCGCCAGCAGCCAAGTGGCCGCCGCACAAAACACCATATATTTT.

This clone was seen a single time. The chain links TRBV5-1 to TRBJ1-5, with D unclear. CDR1 and CDR2 (germline): SGHRS, YFSETQ. This CDR3 comprises 15 residues. V was trimmed by 4 bases and J by 2 bases, leaving 13 bases between them. In DNA, the CDR3 is TGCGCCAGCAGCCTAGGTCCGGCGGGCAATCAGCCCCAGCATTTT. The encoded protein is CASSLGPAGNQPQHF.

J is TRBJ2-3 and V is TRBV28; D is unresolved. The CDR3 covers 14 residues. Looked up from germline, CDR1 is MDHEN and CDR2 is SYDVKM. V shed 3 bases and J shed 0 bases, with 7 bases lying between them. The CDR3: CASSFKASTDTQYF. The CDR3 nucleotides are TGTGCCAGCAGTTTCAAGGCTAGCACAGATACGCAGTATTTT.

The chain uses TRBV11-2 and TRBJ2-3; D could derive from TRBD1 or TRBD2 (5 bases each). Trimming took 5 bases from V and 13 from J, leaving 19 bases between them. Germline V gene data show CDR1 as SGHAT and CDR2 as FQNNGV. The CDR3 consists of 13 residues. The DNA of the CDR3 is TGTGCCAGCAGCCCCGATGAGGGACCCCGGGAGTATTTT. Protein product: CASSPDEGPREYF.

In this sample, this clone turned up once. The chain joins TRBV7-3 to TRBJ2-3, with D perhaps matching TRBD1 (6 bases). Germline CDR1 is SGHTA and CDR2 is FQGTGA. The CDR3 has 13 amino acids. The V end was cut by 3 bases, the J end by 8 bases, with 12 bases between. CDR3 coding DNA: TGTGCCAGCAGCTTCACAGAACAGGGTACGCAGTATTTT. Translating gives CASSFTEQGTQYF.

J is TRBJ1-5 and V is TRBV19; tentative D call: TRBD1 (6 bases). Germline values: CDR1 LNHDA, CDR2 SQIVND (reference sequence). The CDR3 loop spans 17 amino acids. The V and J ends lost 1 base and 3 bases respectively, with 16 bases between them. The DNA of the CDR3 is TGTGCCAGTAGTATAGGGCGGGACACCAAATACAATCAGCCCCAGCATTTT. Translation gives CASSIGRDTKYNQPQHF. Full variable domain (remainder filled in from reference TRBV19 and TRBJ1-5): DGGITQSPKYLFRKEGQNVTLSCEQNLNHDAMYWYRQDPGQGLRLIYYSQIVNDFQKGDIAEGYSVSREKKESFPLTVTSAQKNPTAFYLCASSIGRDTKYNQPQHFGDGTRLSIL.

The V and J genes are TRBV10-3 and TRBJ2-3; 7 bases align to TRBD2. The CDR3 totals 16 residues. Germline-derived CDR1 and CDR2 are ENHRY and SYGVKD. The ends lost 3 bases at V and 2 bases at J; junction bases unmatched: 8. The DNA of the CDR3 is TGTGCCATCAGTGATCAGACTAGCCCCGACACAGATACGCAGTATTTT. Translating it yields CAISDQTSPDTDTQYF.

The V and J genes are TRBV5-5 and TRBJ1-1; D is unresolved. Trimming took 3 bases from V and 5 from J, leaving 17 bases between them. The V gene's germline CDR1 is SGHKS and CDR2 YYEKEE (reference sequence). The CDR3 spans 15 residues. CDR3 DNA: TGTGCCAGCAGCTCTAGAGCCGGACGGTTGACTGAAGCTTTCTTT. Translation: CASSSRAGRLTEAFF. Full variable domain (outside the CDR3, taken from reference TRBV5-5 and TRBJ1-1): DAGVTQSPTHLIKTRGQQVTLRCSPISGHKSVSWYQQVLGQGPQFIFQYYEKEERGRGNFPDRFSARQFPNYSSELNVNALLLGDSALYLCASSSRAGRLTEAFFGQGTRLTVV.

The chain recombines TRBV5-8 with TRBJ2-6; a weak D match, TRBD1 (5 bases). This CDR3 region has 17 residues. Germline CDR1 reads SGHTS; CDR2 reads YDEGEE. Trimming shortened V by 4 bases and J by 0 bases, and 14 bases separated the two germline ends. The CDR3 is CASSPGQGSSGANVLTF. For the CDR3, the DNA is TGTGCCAGCAGCCCCGGGCAGGGAAGCTCTGGGGCCAACGTCCTGACTTTC.

This chain joins TRBV6-5 and TRBJ1-1, with D tentatively TRBD1 (6 bases). This CDR3 spans 14 amino acids. Looked up from germline, CDR1 is MNHEY and CDR2 is SVGAGI. Deletions cut 5 bases from V and 8 bases from J, with 18 bases between. In DNA form, the CDR3 reads TGTGCCAGCAGTAAACCGGGACACCCACCCGAAGCTTTCTTT. As protein: CASSKPGHPPEAFF.

V gene TRBV5-1 combines with J gene TRBJ1-2; D gene ambiguous. Germline V lookup: CDR1 SGHRS, CDR2 YFSETQ. This CDR3 region has 16 residues. Between the trimmed V and J ends, which lost 0 bases and 0 bases, there was a span of 12 bases. The CDR3 reads CASSLGPQSPNYGYTF. Written as DNA, the CDR3 is TGCGCCAGCAGCTTGGGGCCCCAGAGTCCTAACTATGGCTACACCTTC.

Comment on this clone: Mismatch with germline at one junction end may stem from a read error. The genes are TRBV7-7 and TRBJ2-2, with D unresolved. Germline V gene sequence: CDR1 SSHAT, CDR2 FNYEAQ (reference sequence). The CDR3 is 16 residues long. The CDR3 region is CASSLDWAKNTGELFF. The CDR3 DNA sequence: TGTGCTAGCAGCTTAGATTGGGCTAAGAACACCGGGGAGCTGTTTTTT.

V usage is TRBV5-1 and J usage is TRBJ2-5, with a weak D call TRBD1 (6 bases). The CDR3 is 14 residues long. Trimming cost V 3 bases and J 2 bases, with 11 bases left between them. CDR1 is SGHRS, CDR2 YFSETQ, per germline. The CDR3: CASSSGQLQETQYF. The CDR3 DNA follows: TGCGCCAGCAGCTCAGGACAGTTACAAGAGACCCAGTACTTC.

V is TRBV5-6 and J is TRBJ2-3; D may be TRBD2 (6 bases). Looked up from germline, CDR1 is SGHDT and CDR2 is YYEEEE. The CDR3 totals 16 residues. V was clipped by 2 bases and J by 1 base, with 14 bases between them. The CDR3, as DNA: TGTGCCAGCAGCTTAATCTGGGGCGGGGGCACAGATACGCAGTATTTT. Protein product: CASSLIWGGGTDTQYF.

The chain uses TRBV7-9 and TRBJ2-3; TRBD2 matches 11 bases. With 5 bases clipped from V and 7 bases from J, the junction kept 8 bases outside the gene matches. This CDR3 comprises 15 residues. Germline assignment: CDR1 SEHNR and CDR2 FQNEAQ (reference sequence). The CDR3 spells CASSEGLAATHTQYF. The CDR3 bases are TGTGCCAGCAGCGAGGGACTAGCGGCGACCCATACGCAGTATTTT.

The chain links TRBV2 to TRBJ1-6; TRBD1 matches at 7 bases. CDR3 length: 12 amino acids. Trimming cost V 9 bases and J 9 bases; bases outside gene matches: 5. Germline V lookup: CDR1 SNHLY, CDR2 FYNNEI. The CDR3 DNA sequence: TGTGCCAGACAGGGGAACAGTTCACCCCTCCACTTT. This translates into CARQGNSSPLHF.